A selection of T cell receptor beta chains follows, all from one sample in a study of T-cell reconstitution after alpha-beta-depleted transplantation in children. TCRdb ran MiXCR on the PCR reads and lists one entry per CDR3 protein. The table has approximately 520,000 distinct CDR3 sequences, over 9.5% seen once. Source: PBMCs, mostly from graft donor cells, taken 180 days after TCRalphabeta/CD19-depleted stem cell transplant. The receptors come from a female patient aged 2-15 years who had a stem cell transplant for aplastic anemia, so the T cells may come from the graft donor. Each CDR3 is given with its conserved first and last residue. The order of the fields is J gene, clone size, V gene, D gene, CDR3 DNA, CDR3 protein. A D gene is named only where the DNA matches it firmly. Rows may omit the clone size; those that give it use once, few, many or a size class.

>TRBJ1-1|.|TRBV6-2/TRBV6-3|TRBD1
TGTGCCAGCAGTAGACAGGGGTTCCCGAAGAACACTGAAGCTTTCTTT
CASSRQGFPKNTEAFF
>TRBJ1-5|.|TRBV15|.
TGTGCCACCAGCAGAGATCGCAGGGCACAGCCCCAGCATTTT
CATSRDRRAQPQHF
>TRBJ2-1|.|TRBV15|.
TGTGCCACCAGAATTTATACCAACTCCTACAATGAGCAGTTCTTC
CATRIYTNSYNEQFF
>TRBJ2-1|.|TRBV12-3/TRBV12-4|.
TGTGCCAGCAGCGCTAGTACTTCCTACAATGAGCAGTTCTTC
CASSASTSYNEQFF
>TRBJ1-4|.|TRBV7-9|TRBD1
TGTGCCAGCAGCAATCAACAGGGGCAGGGTGAAAAACTGTTTTTT
CASSNQQGQGEKLFF
>TRBJ1-2|few|TRBV19|TRBD1
TGTGCCAGTAGTGTCGACAGGGCCGACTATGGCTACACCTTC
CASSVDRADYGYTF
>TRBJ2-5|many|TRBV29-1|.
TGCAGCGTCCGACCTAGGCCAAAAGAGACCCAGTACTTC
CSVRPRPKETQYF
>TRBJ1-1|few|TRBV29-1|.
TGCAGCGTTGACTCCGGTAACACTGAAGCTTTCTTT
CSVDSGNTEAFF
>TRBJ1-1|few|TRBV6-1|.
TGTGCCAGCACCTTAAGATCAGGCCCGGGGAGGACTGAAGCTTTCTTT
CASTLRSGPGRTEAFF
>TRBJ1-1|many|TRBV3-1|TRBD1
TGTGCCAGCAGCCAACCGGGACAGGGCACTGAAGCTTTCTTT
CASSQPGQGTEAFF
>TRBJ2-3|.|TRBV4-3|TRBD2
TGCGCCAGCGCCCCGAGCGGGAGGGCCTTTCCAGATACGCAGTATTTT
CASAPSGRAFPDTQYF
>TRBJ2-7|few|TRBV28|TRBD1
TGTGCCAGCAGTCCAATGACCGGGACAGGCTCCTACGAGCAGTACTTC
CASSPMTGTGSYEQYF
>TRBJ2-1|.|TRBV20-1|.
TGCAGTGCTAGGGACGGTCGCTACAATGAGCAGTTCTTC
CSARDGRYNEQFF
>TRBJ2-1|.|TRBV7-6|.
TGTGCCAGCAGCTTAAATAGGGCAGACAATGAGCAGTTCTTC
CASSLNRADNEQFF
>TRBJ2-1|few|TRBV11-2|.
TGTGCCAGCAGCTTGAAGTGGGAGGCCGCCTACAATGAGCAGTTCTTC
CASSLKWEAAYNEQFF
>TRBJ2-5|once|TRBV15|.
TGTGCCACCAGCAGAGATCTCAGGGAGACCCAGTACTTC
CATSRDLRETQYF
>TRBJ2-1|.|TRBV18|TRBD2
TGTGCCAGCTCACCAAGGCGGGAGGGCCGAGATGAGCAGTTCTTC
CASSPRREGRDEQFF
>TRBJ2-3|.|TRBV20-1|.
TGCAGTGCTAGATCCCGCCCCGGGGACCCCCCATATACGCAGTATTTT
CSARSRPGDPPYTQYF
>TRBJ2-2|.|TRBV20-1|.
TGCAGTGCTAGAGGTGTCAGGGACACCGGGGAGCTGTTTTTT
CSARGVRDTGELFF
>TRBJ2-3|.|TRBV24-1|TRBD2
TGTGCCACCAGTGATATGCCTAGCGGGAGTGGGGATACGCAGTATTTT
CATSDMPSGSGDTQYF
>TRBJ1-4|few|TRBV3-1|.
TGTGCCAGCAGCCACGGACCGTCTAATGAAAAACTGTTTTTT
CASSHGPSNEKLFF
>TRBJ1-3|.|TRBV18|.
TGTGCCAGCTCACCTCAAAGAGGGGCCAACTCTGGAAACACCATATATTTT
CASSPQRGANSGNTIYF
>TRBJ2-1|many|TRBV12-3/TRBV12-4|TRBD2
TGTGCCAGCAAGGGACTAGCGGGCAATGAGCAGTTCTTC
CASKGLAGNEQFF
>TRBJ1-3|.|TRBV4-3|TRBD1
TGCGCCAGCAGCCAAGATGGGACAGGCTCTGGAAACACCATATATTTT
CASSQDGTGSGNTIYF
>TRBJ2-1|.|TRBV7-2|.
TGTGCCAGCAGCTTAGCGGGAGGTTTAGGGAATGAGCAGTTCTTC
CASSLAGGLGNEQFF
>TRBJ2-7|.|TRBV20-1|.
TGCAGTGCCGAGGAGCCGTACAAGTACGAGCAGTACTTC
CSAEEPYKYEQYF
>TRBJ2-7|.|TRBV5-1|.
TGCGCCAGCAGCCGACGAGGGGAGAGCTCCTACGAGCAGTACTTC
CASSRRGESSYEQYF
>TRBJ1-5|few|TRBV5-6|.
TGTGCCAGCAGCTCAGGACAATTTAGGGGTCAGCCCCAGCATTTT
CASSSGQFRGQPQHF
>TRBJ2-5|many|TRBV15|TRBD2
TGTGCCACCAGGGGACTAGCGGGAGAGACCCAAGAGACCCAGTACTTC
CATRGLAGETQETQYF
>TRBJ2-1|.|TRBV5-1|TRBD2
TGCGCCAGCAGCTTCTACACTTCGGAGCTAGCGGTGTACAATGAGCAGTTCTTC
CASSFYTSELAVYNEQFF
>TRBJ1-1|few|TRBV7-2|.
TGTGCCAGCAGCTTCTCAGGGGCCACTGAAGCTTTCTTT
CASSFSGATEAFF
>TRBJ2-7|few|TRBV29-1|.
TGCAGCGTTGTAGGTAGGGCGGAGGACGAGCAGTACTTC
CSVVGRAEDEQYF
>TRBJ1-2|few|TRBV7-2|.
TGTGCCAGCAGCTATGCCCCCCGGACCGGTCAAGGCTACACCTTC
CASSYAPRTGQGYTF
>TRBJ2-1|many|TRBV5-1|TRBD2
TGCGCCAGCAGCTTCCAGACTAGCGGACATTACAATGAGCAGTTCTTC
CASSFQTSGHYNEQFF
>TRBJ1-1|few|TRBV29-1|.
TGCAGCGTTCCACAGGGAGGTGGGATGAACACTGAAGCTTTCTTT
CSVPQGGGMNTEAFF
>TRBJ1-1|few|TRBV14|TRBD1
TGTGCCAGCAGTCGCAGGGGGCTGAACACTGAAGCTTTCTTT
CASSRRGLNTEAFF
>TRBJ2-5|few|TRBV4-2|.
TGTGCCAGCAGCCAAGCCCGAGGCGAGCGGGCTGGGGGGGAGACCCAGTACTTC
CASSQARGERAGGETQYF
>TRBJ1-1|.|TRBV12-3/TRBV12-4|.
TGTACCAGCAGGTGGATAAAGACTGCCGGGACCTGGGGCACTGAAGCTTTCTTT
CTSRWIKTAGTWGTEAFF
>TRBJ2-7|.|TRBV7-2|.
TGTGCCAGCAGCTCGTCATTAGGGGATCCCAGAGGCGAGCAGTACTTC
CASSSSLGDPRGEQYF
>TRBJ2-3|.|TRBV2|TRBD1
TGTGCCAGTCGATCGGGACAGGGGCCTGATACGCAGTATTTT
CASRSGQGPDTQYF
>TRBJ1-1|.|TRBV7-9|.
TGTGCCAGCAGCCCCAAAGGCCGATACACTGAAGCTTTCTTT
CASSPKGRYTEAFF
>TRBJ2-1|few|TRBV7-8|TRBD2
TGTGCCAGCAGCCCTCGACTAGCGGGAGGGCCGAAGGGTGAGCAGTTCTTC
CASSPRLAGGPKGEQFF
>TRBJ1-2|few|TRBV4-2|.
TGTGCCAGCAGCCAAGATCCCCTCCGGGACACGAACTATGGCTACACCTTC
CASSQDPLRDTNYGYTF
>TRBJ2-3|.|TRBV20-1|TRBD2
TGCAGTGCTCCGAATAGCGGGAGGGCCTTAGATACGCAGTATTTT
CSAPNSGRALDTQYF
>TRBJ2-5|few|TRBV6-1|TRBD2
TGTGCCAGCAGACCCGGGCTAGCGGTGGTGACCCAGTACTTC
CASRPGLAVVTQYF
>TRBJ2-3|.|TRBV12-3/TRBV12-4|TRBD2
TGTGCCAGCAGTCCGGGACTAGCGGGAGGTTGGAGCACAGATACGCAGTATTTT
CASSPGLAGGWSTDTQYF
>TRBJ2-1|.|TRBV12-5|.
TGTGCTAGTGCGCCGGGGGGCTTCGATGAGCAGTTCTTC
CASAPGGFDEQFF
>TRBJ2-7|many|TRBV29-1|.
TGCAGCGTTGAAGATGGCGCAGGAGTTCCGTACGAGCAGTACTTC
CSVEDGAGVPYEQYF
>TRBJ1-4|.|TRBV5-1|.
TGCGCCAGCAGCCCCTGGACAGTTAATGAAAAACTGTTTTTT
CASSPWTVNEKLFF